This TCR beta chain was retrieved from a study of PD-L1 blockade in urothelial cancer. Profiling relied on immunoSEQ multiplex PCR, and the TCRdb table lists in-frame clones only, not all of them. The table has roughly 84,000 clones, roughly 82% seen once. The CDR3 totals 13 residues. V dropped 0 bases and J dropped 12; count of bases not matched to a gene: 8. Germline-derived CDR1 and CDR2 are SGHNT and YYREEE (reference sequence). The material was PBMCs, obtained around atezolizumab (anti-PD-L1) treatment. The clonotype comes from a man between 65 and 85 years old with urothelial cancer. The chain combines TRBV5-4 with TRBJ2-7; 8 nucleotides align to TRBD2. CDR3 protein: CASSLDSGGVRYF. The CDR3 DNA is TGTGCCAGCAGCTTGGATTCCGGGGGGGTGAGGTACTTC.